The 10 T cell receptor beta chains presented below share a single source sample, sequenced in a study of post-analysis software for immune sequencing data. Unique molecular identifiers featured in each of the TCR beta cDNA libraries. MiXCR, run by TCRdb on the PCR reads, gives a single entry per CDR3 protein. Of 450,000 to 700,000 distinct CDR3 sequences detected, roughly 40% appear once; the ten largest clones hold 1.7%. Their specific antigens are unknown. Whole-study findings and limits: Among 4 or 5 TRBV segments more frequent in patients than controls were TRBV5-6, TRBV5-1 and TRBV20-1.

The sequenced sample consisted of blood. The receptors come from a girl aged 10 to 17 with multiple sclerosis.

This chain links TRBV12-5 with TRBJ2-7; 8 nucleotides align to TRBD1. Unmatched junction bases numbered 5, after V lost 1 base and J lost 0 bases. This CDR3 comprises 16 residues. The germline CDR1 and CDR2 sequences are LGHNT and FRNRAP. CDR3 amino acids: CASGLAPGTGSYEQYF. CDR3 DNA sequence: TGTGCTAGTGGTTTGGCCCCTGGGACAGGCTCCTACGAGCAGTACTTC.

As to this clonotype: One end of the junction does not line up with germline, which may come from a read error. The rearrangement uses TRBV10-3 and TRBJ2-7; unclear D gene. The CDR3 has 13 amino acids. CDR1 and CDR2 (germline): ENHRY, SYGVKD. The CDR3 protein is CAIGEDPSYEQYF. In DNA form, the CDR3 reads TGTGCCATCGGTGAGGACCCCTCCTACGAGCAGTACTTC.

The genes are TRBV5-1 and TRBJ2-1; tentatively, D is TRBD2 (5 bases). V lost 0 bases and J lost 15, with 13 bases in between. There are 12 residues in the CDR3. CDR1 and CDR2 (germline): SGHRS, YFSETQ. CDR3 loop: CASSLAISDWFF. The CDR3 coding sequence is TGCGCCAGCAGCTTGGCCATTAGCGATTGGTTCTTC. The full variable domain, with the rest looked up from reference TRBV5-1 and TRBJ2-1, is KAGVTQTPRYLIKTRGQQVTLSCSPISGHRSVSWYQQTPGQGLQFLFEYFSETQRNKGNFPGRFSGRQFSNSRSEMNVSTLELGDSALYLCASSLAISDWFFGPGTRLTVL.

The CDR3 spells CASSHRLPTDTQYF. The CDR3 DNA reads TGCGCCAGCAGCCACAGGCTACCCACAGATACGCAGTATTTT. The chain couples TRBV5-1 to TRBJ2-3; TRBD1 is a possible D gene (5 bases). This CDR3 region has 14 residues. V lost 4 bases and J lost 2, with 11 bases in between. Germline V gene sequence: CDR1 SGHRS, CDR2 YFSETQ.

V and J are TRBV13 and TRBJ2-4, with 10 bases lining up with TRBD2. Germline lookup yields CDR1 PRHDT and CDR2 FYEKMQ (reference sequence). V shed 4 bases, J shed 1 base, and the junction held 7 bases outside the gene matches. This CDR3 has 17 amino acids. The CDR3 here is CASSSRLAGEAKNIQYF. Here the CDR3 DNA reads TGTGCCAGCAGCTCGCGACTAGCGGGTGAGGCCAAAAACATTCAGTACTTC.

The chain links TRBV21-1 to TRBJ2-1; no DNA check was done on the table's D call, TRBD1. TRBV21-1 is an annotated pseudogene. This CDR3 has 15 residues. In nucleotides, the CDR3 is TGTGCCAGCCCGCGGGAGGGGACAGGGATCAATGAGCAGTTCTTC. Protein sequence: CASPREGTGINEQFF.

The V gene is TRBV20-1, the J gene TRBJ1-2; tentative D call: TRBD1 (6 bases). Trimming cost V 6 bases and J 4 bases, with 21 bases left between them. Germline V gene sequence: CDR1 DFQATT, CDR2 SNEGSKA (reference sequence). There are 15 residues in the CDR3. CDR3 bases: TGCAGTGCCAGCCTAGACGAACGGGGGGCCTATGGCTACACCTTC. As protein: CSASLDERGAYGYTF.

The chain recombines TRBV12-3 or TRBV12-4 with TRBJ2-7, with 12 bases matching TRBD2. The length of the CDR3 is 15 residues. The V gene end was trimmed by 5 bases and the J gene end by 4 bases; junction bases not matched to a gene: 6. DNA for the CDR3: TGTGCCAGCAGTCTTACTAGCGGGGGGTTATACGAGCAGTACTTC. Its translation: CASSLTSGGLYEQYF.

The chain is built from TRBV11-2 and TRBJ2-7; D assignment may be TRBD1 or TRBD2 (5 bases each). V gave up 5 bases and J gave up 2 bases, with 13 bases separating them. CDR3 length: 14 residues. Germline V gene data show CDR1 as SGHAT and CDR2 as FQNNGV. CDR3 sequence reads: CASSARDRTYEQYF. Written as DNA, the CDR3 is TGTGCCAGCAGCGCCCGGGACCGCACCTACGAGCAGTACTTC.

This clonotype was seen a handful of times. The rearrangement links TRBV7-2 to TRBJ2-3, with 16 bases that match TRBD2. The CDR3 totals 16 residues. Unmatched junction bases numbered 3, after V lost 5 bases and J lost 4 bases. Germline V gene lookup returns CDR1 SGHTA and CDR2 FQGNSA. The CDR3 region is CASSLGTSGGADTQYF. CDR3 DNA: TGTGCCAGCAGCCTCGGGACTAGCGGGGGGGCAGATACGCAGTATTTT.